This T cell receptor beta chain was identified in a study of blood T cell repertoires in COVID-19. Study-wide background: Italy, Spain and the United States were the sources of the convalescent and acute COVID-19 samples. PBMCs, B-cell-depleted T cells, or T cells provided the cDNA or gDNA that made up the material.

Methods used by the authors: Nucleated cell number was recorded as an estimate derived from reference gene primer amplification. Sequenced by immunoSEQ multiplex PCR; TCRdb stores in-frame clones only, minus some. The V and J calls and clone size were taken over from that table, and D and trimming were inferred from the DNA. The table records about 350,000 clones, about 93% of them present only once. The V end lost 4 bases, the J end lost 4 bases, and 17 bases lay between the germline ends. Germline V CDR1 and CDR2: LGHNA, YSLEER. This CDR3 contains 16 residues. This chain joins TRBV4-3 and TRBJ1-3; D perhaps matches TRBD1 (5 bases). Specimen: peripheral blood. The TCR sequence derives from a woman between 18 and 29 years old who had recovered from COVID-19. CDR3 DNA sequence: TGCGCCAGCAGCCTCGACTCCGACAGCGCCGGAAACACCATATATTTT. This gives the protein CASSLDSDSAGNTIYF.